Each of the 19 T cell receptor beta chains below was sequenced from the same sample in a study of T-cell reconstitution after alpha-beta-depleted transplantation in children. Preparation of the TCRbeta library involved a method that used unique molecular identifiers. TCRdb recomputed calls from the PCR reads with MiXCR, one row per CDR3 protein. The table records approximately 520,000 distinct CDR3 sequences, 32% of them present only once. The sample consisted of PBMCs from the stem cell graft donor, taken from the stem cell graft. The source is a human donor who donated a stem cell graft to a child with aplastic anemia.

This rearrangement joins TRBV11-1 to TRBJ2-2, with 14 bases aligning to TRBD2. Germline CDR1 reads SGHAT; CDR2 reads FQDESV (reference sequence). V shed 5 bases and J 4 bases; nucleotides not matched to a gene: 15. CDR3 length: 20 amino acids. In DNA, the CDR3 is TGTGCCAGCAGCCACGTGACAGCCGGGACTAGCGGGAGAATCACCGGGGAGCTGTTTTTT. Translated: CASSHVTAGTSGRITGELFF.

This clonotype was picked up a small number of times. The chain is built from TRBV5-1 and TRBJ2-4; D remains ambiguous. CDR3 length: 13 amino acids. The V and J ends lost 0 bases and 6 bases respectively, with 7 bases between them. Per the germline V gene, CDR1 is SGHRS and CDR2 is YFSETQ. The CDR3 protein is CASSLGQRNIQYF. The CDR3 DNA follows: TGCGCCAGCAGCTTGGGACAACGAAACATTCAGTACTTC. Supplemented by reference TRBV5-1 and TRBJ2-4, the full variable domain reads KAGVTQTPRYLIKTRGQQVTLSCSPISGHRSVSWYQQTPGQGLQFLFEYFSETQRNKGNFPGRFSGRQFSNSRSEMNVSTLELGDSALYLCASSLGQRNIQYFGAGTRLSVL.

CDR3 bases: TGTGCTAGTGGTTTGCTGGGACAGGGCTATGGCTACACCTTC. It specifies CASGLLGQGYGYTF. This chain connects TRBV12-5 to TRBJ1-2; TRBD1 matches at 9 bases. Germline loops: CDR1 LGHNT, CDR2 FRNRAP. CDR3 length: 14 amino acids. The ends lost 2 bases at V and 4 bases at J; junction bases unmatched: 2. Variable domain in full (rest from reference TRBV12-5 and TRBJ1-2): DARVTQTPRHKVTEMGQEVTMRCQPILGHNTVFWYRQTMMQGLELLAYFRNRAPLDDSGMPKDRFSAEMPDATLATLKIQPSEPRDSAVYFCASGLLGQGYGYTFGSGTRLTVV.

The chain is built from TRBV4-1 and TRBJ2-1; tentatively, D is TRBD1 or TRBD2 (6 bases each). Germline-derived CDR1 and CDR2 are MGHRA and YSYEKL. Deletions cut 0 bases from V and 8 bases from J, with 17 bases between. This CDR3 has 16 amino acids. CDR3: CASSQDYRGRRDEQFF. In DNA form, the CDR3 reads TGCGCCAGCAGCCAAGATTATCGGGGGCGCAGGGATGAGCAGTTCTTC.

A few counts support this clonotype. The chain has TRBV20-1 and TRBJ2-1; D remains unclear. V lost 3 bases to trimming and J lost 7 bases, with 10 bases between them. The CDR3 sequence is 12 residues long. CDR1 and CDR2 from the germline V gene are DFQATT and SNEGSKA (reference sequence). CDR3 in amino acids: CSARLDANEQFF. CDR3 sequence (DNA): TGCAGTGCTAGGCTGGACGCAAATGAGCAGTTCTTC.

The V call is TRBV6-2 or TRBV6-3, the J call TRBJ2-1; 8 bases match TRBD1. The ends lost 8 bases at V and 4 bases at J; junction bases unmatched: 7. This CDR3 region has 14 residues. Germline V lookup: CDR1 MNHEY, CDR2 SVGEGT. The CDR3 region has the DNA TGTGCCAGCGGTTGGACAGGGCGATACAATGAGCAGTTCTTC. As protein: CASGWTGRYNEQFF.

In this sample, this clonotype turned up a few times. J is TRBJ2-6 and V is TRBV20-1, with 11 bases lining up with TRBD1. V lost 6 bases and J lost 2; bases outside the gene matches: 9. CDR3 size: 17 residues. Germline CDR1 and CDR2: DFQATT and SNEGSKA (reference sequence). CDR3 nucleotide sequence: TGCAGTGCGGTAGATGGACAGGGGGCGACTGGGGCCAACGTCCTGACTTTC. Encoded protein: CSAVDGQGATGANVLTF.

In DNA, the CDR3 is TGTGCCAGCAGCCCCTGGACAACATATGGCTACACCTTC. Encoded protein: CASSPWTTYGYTF. The rearrangement joins TRBV7-9 to TRBJ1-2, with TRBD1 as a possible D gene (5 bases). CDR1 is SEHNR, CDR2 FQNEAQ, per germline (reference sequence). CDR3 length: 13 amino acids. V lost 5 bases to trimming and J lost 5 bases, with 12 bases between them. Using reference TRBV7-9 and TRBJ1-2 for the parts outside the CDR3, the full variable domain is DTGVSQNPRHKITKRGQNVTFRCDPISEHNRLYWYRQTLGQGPEFLTYFQNEAQLEKSRLLSDRFSAERPKGSFSTLEIQRTEQGDSAMYLCASSPWTTYGYTFGSGTRLTVV.

This clonotype has just a few counts. This chain connects TRBV11-2 to TRBJ2-1; TRBD1 aligns across 7 bases. Germline trimming cut 5 bases from V and 0 bases from J; bases unmatched to any gene: 4. Germline V gene sequence: CDR1 SGHAT, CDR2 FQNNGV. The CDR3 spans 15 residues. This chain's CDR3 is CASSPRGNSYNEQFF. The CDR3 DNA reads as TGTGCCAGCAGCCCCAGGGGGAACTCCTACAATGAGCAGTTCTTC.

The chain is built from TRBV5-1 and TRBJ1-3; no clear D. The CDR3 contains 13 residues. Germline CDR1 is SGHRS and CDR2 is YFSETQ. The ends were cut back, 0 bases at V and 4 bases at J, with 5 bases in the middle. The CDR3 DNA reads as TGCGCCAGCAGCTTGGACAAGGGAAACACCATATATTTT. The encoded protein is CASSLDKGNTIYF.

The chain employs TRBV6-2 or TRBV6-3 and TRBJ2-6; 7 bases are shared with TRBD2. The CDR3 sequence is 16 residues long. Germline CDR1 MNHEY, CDR2 SVGEGT. The V and J ends lost 0 bases and 3 bases, in that order; junction bases with no gene match: 2. The CDR3 reads CASSYSAGDGANVLTF. The CDR3 nucleotides are TGTGCCAGCAGTTACTCGGCGGGAGATGGGGCCAACGTCCTGACTTTC.

The table lists this clonotype with a few counts. The rearrangement joins TRBV30 to TRBJ2-1, with TRBD2 identical over 9 bases. The CDR3 has 17 amino acids. CDR1 GTSNPN and CDR2 SVGIG come from the germline V gene (reference sequence). After removal of 0 bases from V and 7 bases from J, the junction contained 13 bases not matched to a gene. The CDR3 DNA follows: TGTGCCTGGAGTGTACAGCTAATTAGCGGGAGTCGGAATGAGCAGTTCTTC. Its translation: CAWSVQLISGSRNEQFF.

This clonotype was observed at least ten times. This chain uses TRBV29-1 with TRBJ2-5, with a possible D match to TRBD1 (5 bases). Germline V gene data show CDR1 as SQVTM and CDR2 as ANQGSEA. The V end was cut by 4 bases, the J end by 5 bases, with 11 bases between. The CDR3 consists of 12 residues. CDR3 in amino acids: CSVGGVAETQYF. CDR3 DNA: TGCAGCGTTGGGGGCGTCGCGGAGACCCAGTACTTC.

The chain employs TRBV9 and TRBJ1-2; no clear D. CDR3 length: 12 residues. Germline values: CDR1 SGDLS, CDR2 YYNGEE. Trimming removed 2 bases from V and 6 bases from J, with 8 bases in between. The CDR3 DNA follows: TGTGCCAGCAGCGTCCCGTCCAATGGCTACACCTTC. This gives the protein CASSVPSNGYTF.

This clonotype occurred a few times. V and J are TRBV12-3 or TRBV12-4 and TRBJ2-3, with 12 bases that match TRBD1. Trimming cost V 5 bases and J 6 bases; bases outside gene matches: 12. CDR3 length equals 17 residues. In DNA form, the CDR3 reads TGTGCCAGCAGTCTGAGGAACCGGGACAGGGGGCTTGATACGCAGTATTTT. It yields the protein CASSLRNRDRGLDTQYF.

This clonotype appeared a few times. The chain is built from TRBV29-1 and TRBJ1-1; unclear D gene. Germline V gene lookup returns CDR1 SQVTM and CDR2 ANQGSEA. Deletions cut 2 bases from V and 1 base from J, with 8 bases between. This CDR3 spans 13 amino acids. CDR3 bases: TGCAGCGTTGAAACAGCTTCGAACACTGAAGCTTTCTTT. Translated, it gives CSVETASNTEAFF.

The rearrangement uses TRBV24-1 and TRBJ2-3, with D possibly matching TRBD1 (6 bases). Germline CDR1 is KGHDR and CDR2 is SFDVKD. V lost 3 bases and J lost 1, with 13 bases in between. The CDR3 spans 16 residues. Here the CDR3 DNA reads TGTGCCACCAGTGATCCAGGGGAAGTTGGCACAGATACGCAGTATTTT. Amino acids: CATSDPGEVGTDTQYF.

V is TRBV12-3 or TRBV12-4 and J is TRBJ1-2, with a possible D match to TRBD1 (5 bases). The length of the CDR3 is 13 residues. With 6 bases removed from V and 4 bases from J, the gap between germline ends came to 12 bases. The CDR3 protein is CASRPTGFYGYTF. DNA of the CDR3: TGTGCCAGCAGGCCTACAGGATTCTATGGCTACACCTTC.

V and J are TRBV25-1 and TRBJ2-5, with D perhaps TRBD1 (5 bases). Germline CDR1 and CDR2: MGHDK and SYGVNS. This CDR3 is 14 amino acids long. Trimming removed 9 bases from V and 3 bases from J, with 17 bases in between. The CDR3 region has the DNA TGTGCCAGTTCATTCGCAGGGCCCGAAGAGACCCAGTACTTC. This sequence encodes CASSFAGPEETQYF.